The present T cell receptor beta chain was sequenced within a study of cytomegalovirus exposure and HLA in healthy donors. Background on the study: Early on, a data release was issued that held 85 million to 95 million unique TCRs from HLA-typed donors.

Note on this clone: What it binds is not known.

Findings and caveats of the study: Later analysis suggested most CMV-associated TCR beta chains were HLA-restricted. It was only CMV serostatus that was available as immune exposure information.

Amplification used 60 Vbeta primers and 13 Jbeta primers. In the authors' workflow: An analysis that came later counted tens of millions of unique TCR beta chains, 9 million to 12 million shared. Here immunoSEQ multiplex PCR was the method, and the copy in TCRdb shows in-frame clones only, minus some. The V and J calls and clone size are taken from that table; D and trimming were inferred from the DNA. Of some 110,000 clones in the sample, around 64% are singletons; the top ten hold roughly 8.7%. Germline assignment: CDR1 SNHLY and CDR2 FYNNEI. The V and J ends lost 5 bases and 0 bases respectively, with 10 bases between them. The CDR3 covers 15 residues.

V gene TRBV2 combines with J gene TRBJ2-2; D is perhaps TRBD1 (5 bases). The receptor was derived from a man younger than 40 in good health and CMV-seropositive. Source material: PBMCs. The chain's CDR3 is CASSRTLSNTGELFF. CDR3 bases: TGTGCCAGCAGTCGGACACTCTCGAACACCGGGGAGCTGTTTTTT.